This TCR beta chain was captured in a study of shared clonotypes between healthy human individuals. Profiling relied on immunoSEQ multiplex PCR, and the TCRdb table lists in-frame clones only, not all of them. The data show about 2.5 million clones, 85% to 95% seen once. The receptor was derived from a man aged 18-30 years in good health. Some clones in this sample may be carry-over from other donors' samples. The specimen was naive CD4+ T cells from PBMCs. The subset: CD45RA+ positively selected.

The CDR3 is CASSGTPNTEAFF. The DNA for the CDR3 is TGTGCCAGCAGCGGGACACCCAACACTGAAGCTTTCTTT. The genes are TRBV7-3 and TRBJ1-1, with D maybe TRBD1 (6 bases). V dropped 5 bases and J dropped 2 bases, with 9 bases sitting between them. The CDR3 extends over 13 amino acids. Germline V gives CDR1 SGHTA, CDR2 FQGTGA.